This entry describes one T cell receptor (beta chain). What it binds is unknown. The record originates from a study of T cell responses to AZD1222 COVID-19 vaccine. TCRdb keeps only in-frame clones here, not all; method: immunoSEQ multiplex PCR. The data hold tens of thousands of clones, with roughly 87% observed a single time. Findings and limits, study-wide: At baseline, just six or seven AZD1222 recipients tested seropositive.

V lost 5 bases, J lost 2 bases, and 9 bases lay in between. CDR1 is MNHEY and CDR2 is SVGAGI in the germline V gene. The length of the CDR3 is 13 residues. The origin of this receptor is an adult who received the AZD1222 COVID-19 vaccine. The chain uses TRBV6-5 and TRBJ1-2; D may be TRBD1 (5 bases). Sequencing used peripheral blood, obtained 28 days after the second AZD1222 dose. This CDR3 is CASSPDRNYGYTF. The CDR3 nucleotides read TGTGCCAGCAGTCCCGACAGAAACTATGGCTACACCTTC.